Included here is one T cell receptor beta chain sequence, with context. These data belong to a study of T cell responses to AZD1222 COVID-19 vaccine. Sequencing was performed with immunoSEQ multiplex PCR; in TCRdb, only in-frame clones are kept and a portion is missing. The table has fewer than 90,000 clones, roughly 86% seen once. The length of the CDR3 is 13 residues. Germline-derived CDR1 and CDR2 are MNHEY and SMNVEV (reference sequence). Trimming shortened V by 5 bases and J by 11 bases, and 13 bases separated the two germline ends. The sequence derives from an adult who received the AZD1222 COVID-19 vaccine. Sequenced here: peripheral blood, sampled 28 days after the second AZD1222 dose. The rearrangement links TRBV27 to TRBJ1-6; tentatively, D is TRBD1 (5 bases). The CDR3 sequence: CASSPGTWAPLHF. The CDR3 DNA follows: TGTGCCAGCAGTCCCGGGACCTGGGCACCCCTCCACTTT.